This T cell receptor beta chain appears in the sequencing data of a study of metastatic and nonmetastatic thyroid tumors. This clone was counted ten times or more. All patients were treatment-naive before thyroid surgery. This CDR3 has 13 amino acids. V lost 6 bases to trimming and J lost 8 bases; unmatched junction nucleotides: 9. Via MiXCR, TCRdb re-called the PCR reads. Among about 33,000 clones, 15% to 20% were seen once, and the ten largest hold roughly 12%. The receptor was derived from a male donor with papillary thyroid cancer or a benign thyroid nodule (not recorded which). Some clones in this sample may be carry-over from other donors' samples. The sequencing sample was made of blood. The V and J genes are TRBV12-3 or TRBV12-4 and TRBJ1-2, with TRBD1 identical over 7 bases. The CDR3 loop is CASSDREFAGYTF. CDR3 sequence (DNA): TGTGCCAGCAGCGACAGGGAGTTTGCCGGCTACACCTTC.